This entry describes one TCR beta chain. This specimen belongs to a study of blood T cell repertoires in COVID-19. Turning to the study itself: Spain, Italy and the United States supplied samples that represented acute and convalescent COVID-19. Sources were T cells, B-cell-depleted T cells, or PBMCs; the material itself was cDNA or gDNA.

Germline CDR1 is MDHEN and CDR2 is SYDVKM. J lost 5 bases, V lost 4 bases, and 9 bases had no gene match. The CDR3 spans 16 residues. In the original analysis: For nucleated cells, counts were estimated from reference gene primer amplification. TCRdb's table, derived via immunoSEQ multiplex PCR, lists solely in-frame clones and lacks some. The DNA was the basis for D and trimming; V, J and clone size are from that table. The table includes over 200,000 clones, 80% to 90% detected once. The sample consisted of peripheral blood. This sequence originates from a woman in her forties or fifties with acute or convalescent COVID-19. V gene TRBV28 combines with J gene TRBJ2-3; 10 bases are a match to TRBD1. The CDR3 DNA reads TGTGCCAGCAGTTCCCGGAGACAGGGGGCTGGAGATACGCAGTATTTT. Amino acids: CASSSRRQGAGDTQYF.